The subject of this entry is one T cell receptor beta chain. What it recognizes is unknown. Sequencing used immunoSEQ v3.0 at survey level. The sequencing target was about 40,000-50,000 T-cell genomes per sample. The assay was immunoSEQ multiplex PCR, and TCRdb's table has in-frame clones only and misses some. The data hold roughly 20,000 clones, with 75% to 85% observed a single time. This sample is part of a study of long-term antiretroviral therapy in people with HIV. Study-wide results and caveats: No data on ART adherence, viral resistance or therapy changes. The study found narrower CDR3 length ranges in HIV repertoires than in controls.

At least two post-ART and at least one pre-ART PBMC sample were available for each donor. This sequence originates from a woman aged 40 to 50 with HIV. This specimen consisted of unsorted PBMCs, obtained 0.2 years after starting antiretroviral therapy.

CDR3: CASSLAGGRMNEQFF. CDR3 DNA: TGTGCCAGCAGCTTAGCCGGAGGCCGCATGAATGAGCAGTTCTTC. The gene calls are TRBV7-9 and TRBJ2-1, with D perhaps matching TRBD2 (5 bases). The CDR3 runs to 15 residues. The V end lost 0 bases, the J end lost 7 bases, and 13 bases lay between the germline ends. Germline CDR1 is SEHNR and CDR2 is FQNEAQ (reference sequence).